This T cell receptor beta chain was sequenced during a study of shared clonotypes between healthy human individuals. Measured with immunoSEQ multiplex PCR; TCRdb has only the in-frame clones, and not every one. The sample has fewer than 400,000 clones; around 74% are singletons. Trimming took 4 bases from V and 5 from J, leaving 18 bases between them. CDR3 length equals 15 residues. The germline V gene encodes CDR1 SGDLS and CDR2 YYNGEE. J is TRBJ2-5 and V is TRBV9; either TRBD1 or TRBD2 may fit D (5 bases each). The receptor was isolated from a man aged 25-45 years in good health. The source material was memory CD4+ T cells sorted from blood. Subset noted: CD45RA-negative fraction. This CDR3 reads CASSYRGETWETQYF. CDR3 sequence (DNA): TGTGCCAGCAGCTACAGAGGGGAGACATGGGAGACCCAGTACTTC.